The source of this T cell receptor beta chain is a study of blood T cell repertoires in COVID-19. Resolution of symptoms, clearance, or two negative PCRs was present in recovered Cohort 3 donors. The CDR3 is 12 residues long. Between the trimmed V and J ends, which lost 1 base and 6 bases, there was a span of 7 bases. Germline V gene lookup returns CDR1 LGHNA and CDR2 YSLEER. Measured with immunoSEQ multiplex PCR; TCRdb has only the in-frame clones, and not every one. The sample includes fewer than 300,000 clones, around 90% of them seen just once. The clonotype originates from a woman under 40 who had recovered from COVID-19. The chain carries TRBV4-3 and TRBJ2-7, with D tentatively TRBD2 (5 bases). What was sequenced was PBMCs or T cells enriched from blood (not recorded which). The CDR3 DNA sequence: TGCGCCAGCAGCCAAGGCGGAGGCGAGCAGTACTTC. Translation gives CASSQGGGEQYF.